Only a few counts were recorded for the clone carrying this TCR beta chain. Its antigen remains unidentified. This sample was included in a study of T cell repertoires in cytomegalovirus infection. Study-wide background: CMV infection plus the matching HLA type was flagged by public TCR beta signatures. Broader study findings: Carriers of CMV plus the relevant HLA were identified by cumulative public TCR beta family frequency. The study found HLA-C-restricted CMV-specific TCR beta clonotypes dominating the ex vivo response.

The length of the CDR3 is 12 residues. Germline values: CDR1 LNHNV, CDR2 YYDKDF (reference sequence). V lost 1 base and J 9 bases, leaving 7 bases between the germline ends. TCRdb itself ran the reads through MiXCR, one entry per CDR3 protein. This sample has 700,000 to 950,000 distinct CDR3 sequences, with approximately 30% found just once. The rearrangement uses TRBV15 and TRBJ1-5, with no clear D. The material sequenced was cultured CD8+ T cells from PBMCs, taken from culture after CMV antigen stimulation. The source is a human donor in good health (CMV status not recorded). Some clones in this sample may be carry-over from other donors' samples. The CDR3 is CATSRGPVPQHF. The DNA of the CDR3 is TGTGCCACCAGCAGAGGCCCGGTGCCCCAGCATTTT. Full variable domain (rest looked up from reference TRBV15 and TRBJ1-5): DAMVIQNPRYQVTQFGKPVTLSCSQTLNHNVMYWYQQKSSQAPKLLFHYYDKDFNNEADTPDNFQSRRPNTSFCFLDIRSPGLGDTAMYLCATSRGPVPQHFGDGTRLSIL.